The entry that follows covers one TCR beta chain sequence. Its specificity is unknown. The CDR3 loop spans 14 amino acids. V shed 6 bases and J shed 0 bases, with 11 bases lying between them. From germline, CDR1 is ENHRY and CDR2 SYGVKD. These data come from a study of T-cell memory formation after mild COVID-19. Study in general: The study found TCR clusters largely donor specific. Study-wide results and caveats: Detection of some responders pre-infection suggested pre-existing cross-reactive memory T cells participated. Nothing confirmed that second-wave clones peaking on day 37 were specific for SARS-CoV-2.

From 5'RACE with constant-segment primers came TCR alpha and TCR beta cDNA libraries that carried sample barcodes and UMIs. A single record per CDR3 protein comes from TCRdb applying MiXCR to the 5' RACE reads. This sample yields 300,000 to 400,000 distinct CDR3 sequences, of which 21% are seen a single time; under 15% belongs to the top ten. The chain combines TRBV10-3 with TRBJ1-1, with D uncertain. Sequences were obtained from PBMCs or a T cell subset sorted from them (not recorded which). This sequence was found in an adult woman who had mild COVID-19 (a few samples of this study predate the infection). Cell type and time point are not known. The CDR3: CAIRRDGVNTEAFF. The CDR3 DNA is TGTGCCATCAGGAGAGACGGGGTGAACACTGAAGCTTTCTTT.